This TCR beta chain was captured by sequencing in a study of Graves' ophthalmopathy and Graves' hyperthyroidism. The V end was cut by 7 bases, the J end by 5 bases, with 8 bases between. This CDR3 is 11 amino acids long. Germline-derived CDR1 and CDR2 are SEHNR and FQNEAQ (reference sequence). RNA served as the template for amplifying TCR beta CDR3 regions. First-round RT-PCR employed HTBI primers, with a second-round multiplex PCR after it. TCRdb re-called the multiplex PCR reads through MiXCR, storing one row per CDR3 protein. The table includes over a million distinct CDR3 sequences, about two fifths detected once.

The gene calls are TRBV7-9 and TRBJ2-5; D is undetermined. Sequenced material: peripheral blood or thyroid tissue (not recorded which). This receptor was taken from an adult man with Graves' hyperthyroidism. The CDR3 DNA reads TGTGCCAGCACGGATGGGGAGACCCAGTACTTC. Protein product: CASTDGETQYF.